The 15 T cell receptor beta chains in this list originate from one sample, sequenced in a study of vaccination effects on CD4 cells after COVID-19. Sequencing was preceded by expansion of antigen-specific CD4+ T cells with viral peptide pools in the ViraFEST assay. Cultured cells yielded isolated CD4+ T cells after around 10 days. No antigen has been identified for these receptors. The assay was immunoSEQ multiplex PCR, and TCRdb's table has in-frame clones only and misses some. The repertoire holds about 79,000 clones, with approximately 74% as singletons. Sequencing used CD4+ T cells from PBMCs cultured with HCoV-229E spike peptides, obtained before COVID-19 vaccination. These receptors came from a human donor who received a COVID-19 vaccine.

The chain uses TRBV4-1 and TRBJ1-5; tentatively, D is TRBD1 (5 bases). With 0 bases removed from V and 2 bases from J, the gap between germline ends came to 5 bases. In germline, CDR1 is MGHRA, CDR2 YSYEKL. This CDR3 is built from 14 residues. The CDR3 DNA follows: TGCGCCAGCAGCCAAGAACAGGGCAATCAGCCCCAGCATTTT. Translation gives CASSQEQGNQPQHF.

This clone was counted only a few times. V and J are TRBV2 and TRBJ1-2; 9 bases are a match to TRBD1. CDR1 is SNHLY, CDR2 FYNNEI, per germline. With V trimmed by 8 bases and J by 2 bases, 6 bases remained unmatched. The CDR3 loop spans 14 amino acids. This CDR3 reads CASGQGRGNYGYTF. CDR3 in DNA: TGTGCCAGCGGACAGGGGAGGGGGAACTATGGCTACACCTTC.

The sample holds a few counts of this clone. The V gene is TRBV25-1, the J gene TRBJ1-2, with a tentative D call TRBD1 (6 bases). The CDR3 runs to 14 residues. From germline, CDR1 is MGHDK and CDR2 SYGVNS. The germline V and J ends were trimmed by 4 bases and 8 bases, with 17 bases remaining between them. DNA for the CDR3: TGTGCCAGCAGTGGGCCGAAAACAGGGTCCGGCTACACCTTC. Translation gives CASSGPKTGSGYTF.

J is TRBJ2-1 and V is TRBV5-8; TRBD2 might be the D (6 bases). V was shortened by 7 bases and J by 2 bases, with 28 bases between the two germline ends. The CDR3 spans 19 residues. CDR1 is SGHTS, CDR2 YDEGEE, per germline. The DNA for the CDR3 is TGTGCCAGCCCGTTTTTCGGCCTAGCGAATCCCTTACCCTACAATGAGCAGTTCTTC. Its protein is CASPFFGLANPLPYNEQFF. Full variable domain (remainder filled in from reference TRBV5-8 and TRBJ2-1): EAGVTQSPTHLIKTRGQQATLRCSPISGHTSVYWYQQALGLGLQFLLWYDEGEERNRGNFPPRFSGRQFPNYSSELNVNALELEDSALYLCASPFFGLANPLPYNEQFFGPGTRLTVL.

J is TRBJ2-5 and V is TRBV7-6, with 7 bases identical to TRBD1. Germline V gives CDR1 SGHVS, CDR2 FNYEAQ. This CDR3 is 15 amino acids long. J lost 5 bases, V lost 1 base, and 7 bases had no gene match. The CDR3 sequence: CASSLGQGNWETQYF. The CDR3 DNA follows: TGTGCCAGCAGCTTAGGACAGGGTAATTGGGAGACCCAGTACTTC.

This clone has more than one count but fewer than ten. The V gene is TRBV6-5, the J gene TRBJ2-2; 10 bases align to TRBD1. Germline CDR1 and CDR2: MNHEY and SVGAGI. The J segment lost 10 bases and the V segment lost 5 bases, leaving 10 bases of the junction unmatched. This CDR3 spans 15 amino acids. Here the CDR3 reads CASSRDRGRREELFF. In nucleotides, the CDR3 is TGTGCCAGCAGTCGGGACAGGGGAAGAAGGGAGGAGCTGTTTTTT.

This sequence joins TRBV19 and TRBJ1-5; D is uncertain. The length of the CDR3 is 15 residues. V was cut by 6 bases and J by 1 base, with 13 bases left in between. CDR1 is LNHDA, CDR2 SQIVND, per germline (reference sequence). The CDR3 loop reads CASRDQVGSNQPQHF. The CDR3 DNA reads TGTGCCAGTAGAGATCAGGTTGGGAGCAATCAGCCCCAGCATTTT.

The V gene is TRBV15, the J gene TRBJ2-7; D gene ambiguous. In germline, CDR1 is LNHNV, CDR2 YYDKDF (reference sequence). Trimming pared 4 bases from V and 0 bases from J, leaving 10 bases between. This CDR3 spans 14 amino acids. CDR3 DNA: TGTGCCACCAGCATTCAGGACGGCTCCTACGAGCAGTACGTC. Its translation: CATSIQDGSYEQYV.

CDR3 in DNA: TGTGCCAGCAGTGAAGCGCCGGGGCAGGGAAGTGGCTACACCTTC. It yields the protein CASSEAPGQGSGYTF. The chain links TRBV6-1 to TRBJ1-2, with D maybe TRBD1 (5 bases). Germline CDR1 MNHNS, CDR2 SASEGT. This CDR3 comprises 15 residues. The V end lost 0 bases, the J end lost 7 bases, and 15 bases lay between the germline ends.

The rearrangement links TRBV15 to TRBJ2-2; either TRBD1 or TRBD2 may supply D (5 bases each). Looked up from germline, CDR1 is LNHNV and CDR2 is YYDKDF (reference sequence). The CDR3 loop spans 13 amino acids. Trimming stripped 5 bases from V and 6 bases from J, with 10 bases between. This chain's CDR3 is CATSQVGAGELFF. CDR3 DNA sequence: TGTGCCACCAGCCAAGTGGGGGCCGGGGAGCTGTTTTTT.

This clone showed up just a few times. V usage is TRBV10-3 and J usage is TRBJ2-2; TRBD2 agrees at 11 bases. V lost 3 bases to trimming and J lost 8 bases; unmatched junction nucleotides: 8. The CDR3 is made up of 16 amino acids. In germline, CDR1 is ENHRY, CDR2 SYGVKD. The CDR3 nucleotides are TGTGCCATCAGTGACCCTTTACTAGCGGGGGAAGGGGAGCTGTTTTTT. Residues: CAISDPLLAGEGELFF.

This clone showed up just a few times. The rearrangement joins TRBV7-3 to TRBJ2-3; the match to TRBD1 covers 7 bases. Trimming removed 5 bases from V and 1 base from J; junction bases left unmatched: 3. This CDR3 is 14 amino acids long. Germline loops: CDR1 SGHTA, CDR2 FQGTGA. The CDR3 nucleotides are TGTGCCAGCAGCCGCGACAGGGGCACAGATACGCAGTATTTT. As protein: CASSRDRGTDTQYF.

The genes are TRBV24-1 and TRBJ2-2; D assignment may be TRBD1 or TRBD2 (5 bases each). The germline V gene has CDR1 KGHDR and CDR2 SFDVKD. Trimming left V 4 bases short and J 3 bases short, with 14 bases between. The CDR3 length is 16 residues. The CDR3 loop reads CATSDNRDGHTGELFF. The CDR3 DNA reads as TGTGCCACCAGTGACAACCGGGACGGACACACCGGGGAGCTGTTTTTT.

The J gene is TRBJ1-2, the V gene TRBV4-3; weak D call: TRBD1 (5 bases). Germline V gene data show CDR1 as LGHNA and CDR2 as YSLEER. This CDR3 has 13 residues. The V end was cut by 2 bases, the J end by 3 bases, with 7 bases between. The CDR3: CASSQRGDYGYTF. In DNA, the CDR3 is TGCGCCAGCAGCCAACGGGGGGACTATGGCTACACCTTC.

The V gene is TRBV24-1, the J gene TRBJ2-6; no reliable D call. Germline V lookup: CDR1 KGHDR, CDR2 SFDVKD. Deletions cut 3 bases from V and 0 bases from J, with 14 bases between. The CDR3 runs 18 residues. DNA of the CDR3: TGTGCCACCAGTGATATGAACCCTGCATCCTCTGGGGCCAACGTCCTGACTTTC. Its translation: CATSDMNPASSGANVLTF.